A single sample is the source of the 15 T cell receptor beta chains below, sequenced in a study of blood T cell repertoires in COVID-19. Sequenced by immunoSEQ multiplex PCR; TCRdb stores in-frame clones only, minus some. This sample has 85,000 to 90,000 clones; 86% occur once, and the top ten carry 25%. What was sequenced was peripheral blood. The origin of the receptors is a human donor in a cohort sampled during active COVID-19.

The rearrangement uses TRBV6-2 or TRBV6-3 and TRBJ1-5; D gene uncertain. Germline-derived CDR1 and CDR2 are MNHEY and SVGEGT. The CDR3 has 15 amino acids. V was clipped by 0 bases and J by 7 bases, with 13 bases between them. CDR3 amino acids: CASSYSREGNQPQHF. The CDR3 bases are TGTGCCAGCAGTTACTCGAGGGAAGGGAACCAGCCCCAGCATTTT.

The chain employs TRBV4-3 and TRBJ2-5, with 7 bases aligning to TRBD2. Trimming cost V 4 bases and J 4 bases; bases outside gene matches: 3. Germline CDR1 is LGHNA and CDR2 is YSLEER. The CDR3 covers 13 residues. The chain's CDR3 is CASSLGTTETQYF. The CDR3 coding sequence is TGCGCCAGCAGCCTCGGGACTACAGAGACCCAGTACTTC.

The chain links TRBV2 to TRBJ2-7; D perhaps matches TRBD2 (5 bases). This CDR3 region has 12 residues. The germline gives CDR1 SNHLY, CDR2 FYNNEI. V gave up 6 bases and J gave up 4 bases, with 10 bases separating them. CDR3 DNA sequence: TGTGCCAGCAGCGCTACTAGATACGAGCAGTACTTC. Amino acids: CASSATRYEQYF.

This clone was counted a few times. The chain couples TRBV7-2 to TRBJ2-5; D possibly corresponds to TRBD1 (6 bases). Germline values: CDR1 SGHTA, CDR2 FQGNSA. The V and J ends lost 7 bases and 2 bases respectively, with 11 bases between them. The CDR3 is 13 residues long. CDR3 nucleotides: TGTGCCAGCACAGGGGCTCTACAAGAGACCCAGTACTTC. Encoded protein: CASTGALQETQYF.

The J gene is TRBJ2-2, the V gene TRBV5-8; 8 bases line up with TRBD1. The trim removed 2 bases at V and 6 bases at J, leaving 6 bases unmatched. This CDR3 is 15 amino acids long. From germline, CDR1 is SGHTS and CDR2 YDEGEE. The CDR3 here is CASSLGRGPAGELFF. CDR3 sequence (DNA): TGTGCCAGCAGCTTAGGCAGGGGGCCGGCCGGGGAGCTGTTTTTT.

This clone was counted a single time. The V gene is TRBV4-3, the J gene TRBJ2-2; TRBD1 might be the D (6 bases). This CDR3 is 16 amino acids long. The germline V gene encodes CDR1 LGHNA and CDR2 YSLEER. The germline V and J ends were trimmed by 0 bases and 5 bases, with 13 bases remaining between them. As DNA, the CDR3 is TGCGCCAGCAGCCAAGAATTGGACAGAACTACCGGGGAGCTGTTTTTT. Encoded protein: CASSQELDRTTGELFF.

The rearrangement links TRBV18 to TRBJ1-6; a weak D match, TRBD1 (5 bases). This CDR3 has 14 amino acids. Looked up from germline, CDR1 is KGHSH and CDR2 is LQKENI. V gave up 4 bases and J gave up 6 bases, with 10 bases separating them. CDR3 amino acids: CASSQTGINSPLHF. CDR3 nucleotides: TGTGCCAGCTCACAAACAGGTATTAATTCACCCCTCCACTTT.

The chain links TRBV24-1 to TRBJ2-1, with TRBD1 matching over 10 bases. The CDR3 length is 12 residues. The V gene end was trimmed by 2 bases and the J gene end by 16 bases; junction bases not matched to a gene: 4. Germline V gene lookup returns CDR1 KGHDR and CDR2 SFDVKD. The CDR3 here is CATSDWDRGKFF. In nucleotides, the CDR3 is TGTGCCACCAGTGATTGGGACAGGGGTAAATTCTTC.

The gene calls are TRBV29-1 and TRBJ2-5; the match to TRBD1 covers 8 bases. The CDR3 is 12 amino acids. Germline CDR1 reads SQVTM; CDR2 reads ANQGSEA. Trimming cost V 6 bases and J 5 bases; bases outside gene matches: 5. For the CDR3, the DNA is TGCAGCGTCCCCCAGGGGGCTGAGACCCAGTACTTC. It translates to CSVPQGAETQYF. Full variable domain (missing parts from reference TRBV29-1 and TRBJ2-5): SAVISQKPSRDICQRGTSLTIQCQVDSQVTMMFWYRQQPGQSLTLIATANQGSEATYESGFVIDKFPISRPNLTFSTLTVSNMSPEDSSIYLCSVPQGAETQYFGPGTRLLVL.

The chain has TRBV5-4 and TRBJ2-4; 8 nucleotides line up with TRBD2. After removal of 0 bases from V and 6 bases from J, the junction contained 11 bases not matched to a gene. This CDR3 region has 17 residues. Germline V CDR1 and CDR2: SGHNT, YYREEE (reference sequence). The CDR3 sequence: CASSLGGGGPKRNIQYF. CDR3 sequence (DNA): TGTGCCAGCAGCTTGGGAGGCGGGGGGCCAAAGAGAAACATTCAGTACTTC.

This sequence joins TRBV29-1 and TRBJ1-4; the D is unclear. The CDR3 is 12 residues long. CDR1 and CDR2 from the germline V gene are SQVTM and ANQGSEA. Deletions cut 6 bases from V and 3 bases from J, with 8 bases between. CDR3 residues: CSVPGANEKLFF. CDR3 nucleotide sequence: TGCAGCGTACCGGGTGCTAATGAAAAACTGTTTTTT.

The chain is built from TRBV5-6 and TRBJ2-7, with 9 bases matching TRBD1. Germline CDR1 SGHDT, CDR2 YYEEEE. The CDR3 is 15 residues long. Unmatched junction bases numbered 8, after V lost 3 bases and J lost 4 bases. As DNA, the CDR3 is TGTGCCAGCAGCTCTTCGGGACAGGGAGTGTACGAGCAGTACTTC. This sequence encodes CASSSSGQGVYEQYF.

J is TRBJ2-2 and V is TRBV2, with 7 bases fitting TRBD1. Per germline, CDR1 SNHLY and CDR2 FYNNEI. The length of the CDR3 is 14 residues. The V gene end was trimmed by 7 bases and the J gene end by 4 bases; junction bases not matched to a gene: 6. CDR3 sequence: CASTRQGSTGELFF. CDR3 sequence (DNA): TGTGCCAGCACTAGACAGGGATCCACCGGGGAGCTGTTTTTT. Drawing the rest from reference TRBV2 and TRBJ2-2, the complete variable domain is EPEVTQTPSHQVTQMGQEVILRCVPISNHLYFYWYRQILGQKVEFLVSFYNNEISEKSEIFDDQFSVERPDGSNFTLKIRSTKLEDSAMYFCASTRQGSTGELFFGEGSRLTVL.

The rearrangement joins TRBV6-1 to TRBJ1-2; 9 bases are a match to TRBD1. Germline V gene sequence: CDR1 MNHNS, CDR2 SASEGT. The CDR3 sequence is 14 residues long. The V and J ends lost 2 bases and 8 bases, in that order; junction bases with no gene match: 6. CDR3 nucleotides: TGTGCCAGCAGTGAACACGGACAGGGGAGAGGCTACACCTTC. Protein: CASSEHGQGRGYTF.

This clone was detected a few times. The chain couples TRBV29-1 to TRBJ1-1, with D possibly being TRBD1 (5 bases). V was clipped by 1 base and J by 2 bases, with 8 bases between them. This CDR3 has 13 residues. Germline V CDR1 and CDR2: SQVTM, ANQGSEA. CDR3 amino acids: CSVEGQINTEAFF. The CDR3 region has the DNA TGCAGCGTTGAAGGACAGATTAACACTGAAGCTTTCTTT. Using reference TRBV29-1 and TRBJ1-1 for the parts outside the CDR3, the full variable domain is SAVISQKPSRDICQRGTSLTIQCQVDSQVTMMFWYRQQPGQSLTLIATANQGSEATYESGFVIDKFPISRPNLTFSTLTVSNMSPEDSSIYLCSVEGQINTEAFFGQGTRLTVV.